The 23 T cell receptor beta chains listed next were all sequenced from one sample in a study of T cell responses to AZD1222 COVID-19 vaccine. Produced via immunoSEQ multiplex PCR; TCRdb's table is partial and in-frame only. The sample lists 95,000 to 150,000 clones, 75% to 90% occurring once. The specimen was peripheral blood, collected on day 0 of AZD1222 vaccination. Source of these receptors: an adult in good health.

CDR3 region: CASSLDRDEAFF. The CDR3 DNA reads TGTGCCAGCAGCTTAGACAGGGACGAAGCTTTCTTT. The genes are TRBV7-9 and TRBJ1-1; D perhaps matches TRBD1 (6 bases). V was trimmed by 1 base and J by 8 bases, leaving 8 bases between them. The CDR3 contains 12 residues. Germline-derived CDR1 and CDR2 are SEHNR and FQNEAQ (reference sequence).

This clone has a single count. CDR3 coding DNA: TGTGCCAGCAGCCACCACATGAACACTGAAGCTTTCTTT. As protein: CASSHHMNTEAFF. The chain uses TRBV7-8 and TRBJ1-1; D is ambiguous. The V and J ends lost 5 bases and 0 bases respectively, with 7 bases between them. CDR1 and CDR2 from the germline V gene are SGHVS and FQNEAQ. This CDR3 has 13 amino acids.

This chain uses TRBV27 with TRBJ2-7; D ambiguous. CDR3 length equals 13 residues. Germline V CDR1 and CDR2: MNHEY, SMNVEV (reference sequence). Trimming left V 10 bases short and J 4 bases short, with 17 bases between. The CDR3 DNA sequence: TGTGCCACCCGACGGTACTCTGATTACGAGCAGTACTTC. Protein: CATRRYSDYEQYF.

The V call is TRBV24-1, the J call TRBJ2-7; 10 bases are a match to TRBD1. After removal of 9 bases from V and 2 bases from J, the junction contained 9 bases not matched to a gene. The CDR3 has 15 residues. Germline assignment: CDR1 KGHDR and CDR2 SFDVKD. Written as DNA, the CDR3 is TGTGCCACCTCGCAGACAGGGGGCAGCCCCTACGAGCAGTACTTC. This encodes CATSQTGGSPYEQYF.

The chain carries TRBV10-3 and TRBJ2-1; D is uncertain. CDR1 and CDR2 from the germline V gene are ENHRY and SYGVKD. This CDR3 contains 14 residues. V was pared by 7 bases and J by 1 base, with 11 bases between. The CDR3 nucleotides read TGTGCCATCATGTCAGACGGATCCTACAATGAGCAGTTCTTC. Amino acid sequence: CAIMSDGSYNEQFF.

V is TRBV14 and J is TRBJ1-1; possible D gene TRBD1, 5 bases. Germline V gene data show CDR1 as SGHDN and CDR2 as FVKESK. This CDR3 is 15 amino acids long. V was shortened by 2 bases and J by 5 bases, with 15 bases between the two germline ends. As DNA, the CDR3 is TGTGCCAGCAGCCAACTCGCAGGGACGGGTACTGAAGCTTTCTTT. Translated, it gives CASSQLAGTGTEAFF.

The chain has TRBV11-2 and TRBJ2-6; TRBD1 might be the D (6 bases). The V gene lost 3 bases and the J gene lost 2 bases, with 8 bases spanning the gap. This CDR3 comprises 15 residues. The germline gives CDR1 SGHAT, CDR2 FQNNGV. The CDR3: CASSFRGTGANVLTF. The CDR3 coding sequence is TGTGCCAGCAGCTTCAGGGGTACTGGGGCCAACGTCCTGACTTTC. Full variable domain (remainder filled in from reference TRBV11-2 and TRBJ2-6): EAGVAQSPRYKIIEKRQSVAFWCNPISGHATLYWYQQILGQGPKLLIQFQNNGVVDDSQLPKDRFSAERLKGVDSTLKIQPAKLEDSAVYLCASSFRGTGANVLTFGAGSRLTVL.

The rearrangement links TRBV7-9 to TRBJ1-4, with D hard to call. This CDR3 spans 14 amino acids. Germline V gene lookup returns CDR1 SEHNR and CDR2 FQNEAQ (reference sequence). Trimming pared 5 bases from V and 8 bases from J, leaving 15 bases between. CDR3 in amino acids: CASSPDGSREKLFF. The DNA of the CDR3 is TGTGCCAGCAGCCCAGACGGCTCGAGGGAAAAACTGTTTTTT.

This chain uses TRBV5-4 with TRBJ2-3; 9 bases agree with TRBD2. Germline V gives CDR1 SGHNT, CDR2 YYREEE (reference sequence). The V gene end was trimmed by 3 bases and the J gene end by 4 bases; junction bases not matched to a gene: 6. The CDR3 has 15 amino acids. CDR3 amino acids: CASSSLAGWADTQYF. In DNA form, the CDR3 reads TGTGCCAGCAGCTCACTAGCGGGCTGGGCAGATACGCAGTATTTT.

This sequence joins TRBV6-1 and TRBJ1-2; TRBD1 aligns across 7 bases. The germline V gene encodes CDR1 MNHNS and CDR2 SASEGT. J lost 0 bases, V lost 2 bases, and 3 bases had no gene match. CDR3 size: 15 residues. The CDR3, as DNA: TGTGCCAGCAGTGAACGGCAGGGGGCTAACTATGGCTACACCTTC. Encoded protein: CASSERQGANYGYTF.

The chain uses TRBV6-5 and TRBJ1-1; D is undetermined. There are 13 residues in the CDR3. Trimming shortened V by 7 bases and J by 1 base, and 10 bases separated the two germline ends. Per the germline V gene, CDR1 is MNHEY and CDR2 is SVGAGI. CDR3 loop: CASTRIWNTEAFF. The CDR3, as DNA: TGTGCCAGCACCCGCATTTGGAACACTGAAGCTTTCTTT.

This clone appeared a single time. V and J are TRBV24-1 and TRBJ1-5; no clear D. Germline V gene data show CDR1 as KGHDR and CDR2 as SFDVKD. Deletions cut 4 bases from V and 4 bases from J, with 10 bases between. This CDR3 spans 14 amino acids. The CDR3 spells CATSDPSANQPQHF. In DNA, the CDR3 is TGTGCCACCAGTGACCCTAGTGCAAATCAGCCCCAGCATTTT.

This clone was counted once. This chain connects TRBV15 to TRBJ2-7; D call uncertain. Between the trimmed V and J ends, which lost 3 bases and 7 bases, there was a span of 10 bases. Germline lookup yields CDR1 LNHNV and CDR2 YYDKDF (reference sequence). CDR3 length: 12 amino acids. This CDR3 reads CATSSRISEQYF. CDR3 DNA sequence: TGTGCCACCAGCAGCCGGATCTCGGAGCAGTACTTC.

The V gene is TRBV3-1 (or the pseudogene TRBV3-2), the J gene TRBJ1-6; D may be TRBD1 (6 bases). Germline lookup yields CDR1 LGHDT and CDR2 YNNKEL (reference sequence). Trimming took off 3 bases at V and 7 bases at J, with 16 bases between the two ends. The CDR3 sequence is 16 residues long. This CDR3 reads CASSQRLTGSNSPLHF. Written as DNA, the CDR3 is TGTGCCAGCAGCCAGAGGTTAACAGGGAGCAATTCACCCCTCCACTTT.

The chain couples TRBV3-1 (or the pseudogene TRBV3-2) to TRBJ1-2, with D possibly TRBD1 on 6 matching bases. The germline V and J ends were trimmed by 1 base and 6 bases, with 15 bases remaining between them. The CDR3 consists of 15 residues. Looked up from germline, CDR1 is LGHDT and CDR2 is YNNKEL (reference sequence). This chain's CDR3 is CASSQGLTGRNGYTF. For the CDR3, the DNA is TGTGCCAGCAGCCAAGGGTTAACAGGGCGGAATGGCTACACCTTC.

The V call is TRBV28, the J call TRBJ2-7, with D possibly being TRBD2 (5 bases). Trimming removed 7 bases from V and 3 bases from J, with 13 bases in between. The CDR3 has 13 amino acids. Per the germline V gene, CDR1 is MDHEN and CDR2 is SYDVKM. The CDR3 spells CASTLAGFYEQYF. CDR3 nucleotide sequence: TGTGCCAGCACCCTAGCCGGCTTCTACGAGCAGTACTTC.

J is TRBJ2-1 and V is TRBV12-1; the table's D call TRBD2 went unverified against the DNA. TRBV12-1 is deemed a pseudogene. CDR3 length: 17 residues. CDR3 loop: CASSWGLAGPLGNEQFF. For the CDR3, the DNA is TGTGCCAGCAGCTGGGGACTAGCGGGCCCGCTCGGCAATGAGCAGTTCTTC.

The rearrangement joins TRBV28 to TRBJ1-6, with a weak D call TRBD1 (6 bases). Trimming stripped 8 bases from V and 9 bases from J, with 20 bases between. Germline V gene data show CDR1 as MDHEN and CDR2 as SYDVKM. This CDR3 is built from 15 residues. The CDR3 nucleotides are TGTGCCAGCCAGTCTTCGACAGGAGAGAGTTCACCCCTCCACTTT. Translated, it gives CASQSSTGESSPLHF.

The V gene is TRBV2, the J gene TRBJ2-7, with D maybe TRBD2 (6 bases). In germline, CDR1 is SNHLY, CDR2 FYNNEI. V dropped 4 bases and J dropped 6 bases, with 13 bases sitting between them. The CDR3 consists of 13 residues. The CDR3 nucleotides read TGTGCCAGCAGTGCCCCCGAGGGACTCGAGCAGTACTTC. This encodes CASSAPEGLEQYF.

The chain recombines TRBV6-5 with TRBJ2-5, with a possible D match to TRBD1 (6 bases). The CDR3 consists of 13 residues. The ends were cut back, 8 bases at V and 1 base at J, with 11 bases in the middle. Germline values: CDR1 MNHEY, CDR2 SVGAGI. CDR3 sequence (DNA): TGTGCCAGCTCTGGGGGCAGCCAAGAGACCCAGTACTTC. Its protein is CASSGGSQETQYF.

V gene TRBV30 combines with J gene TRBJ1-2, with a possible D match to TRBD1 (6 bases). With 4 bases removed from V and 4 bases from J, the gap between germline ends came to 19 bases. This CDR3 is built from 15 residues. Germline V gene data show CDR1 as GTSNPN and CDR2 as SVGIG (reference sequence). The CDR3 bases are TGTGCCTGGAATGAGGCAGGGAGGGGGTTCTATGGCTACACCTTC. Protein product: CAWNEAGRGFYGYTF.

The chain recombines TRBV21-1 with TRBJ1-4; TRBD1, the D gene given by the table, was not confirmed from the DNA. TRBV21-1 is a recognized pseudogene. The CDR3 extends over 15 amino acids. The CDR3 loop reads CASSKATPHDEKLFF. DNA of the CDR3: TGTGCCAGCAGCAAAGCGACACCGCACGATGAAAAACTGTTTTTT.

The chain employs TRBV27 and TRBJ2-3; D uncertain. V was shortened by 7 bases and J by 0 bases, with 17 bases between the two germline ends. Germline loops: CDR1 MNHEY, CDR2 SMNVEV (reference sequence). This CDR3 is built from 16 residues. The CDR3, as DNA: TGTGCCAGCACCATAAGGAGTAGCAGAAGCACAGATACGCAGTATTTT. This codes for CASTIRSSRSTDTQYF.